Following are 4 T cell receptor beta chains from one sample sequenced in a study of T-cell memory formation after mild COVID-19. Using its own MiXCR run on the 5' RACE reads, TCRdb lists one record per CDR3 protein. The table records a few hundred thousand distinct CDR3 sequences, less than 25% of them present only once. The sample consisted of PBMCs or a T cell subset sorted from them (not recorded which). These receptors all stem from an adult woman who had mild COVID-19 (a few samples of this study predate the infection). Cell type and time point are not known.

Here the CDR3 reads CASSLAGGQAGAQPQHF. CDR3 coding DNA: TGTGCCAGCAGCCTAGCGGGGGGACAGGCAGGCGCTCAGCCCCAGCATTTT. The V and J genes are TRBV13 and TRBJ1-5; TRBD1 agrees at 8 bases. With 5 bases clipped from V and 6 bases from J, the junction kept 15 bases outside the gene matches. This CDR3 comprises 17 residues. CDR1 PRHDT and CDR2 FYEKMQ come from the germline V gene (reference sequence).

This clonotype was seen a handful of times. The chain couples TRBV5-1 to TRBJ1-6; the D is unclear. The V end was cut by 0 bases, the J end by 10 bases, with 8 bases between. Germline assignment: CDR1 SGHRS and CDR2 YFSETQ. This CDR3 is 13 amino acids long. The CDR3 coding sequence is TGCGCCAGCAGCTTGGCCGGGAGATCACCCCTCCACTTT. Translation: CASSLAGRSPLHF.

The chain carries TRBV5-6 and TRBJ1-2; no definite D call. Germline V lookup: CDR1 SGHDT, CDR2 YYEEEE. There are 15 residues in the CDR3. V lost 1 base to trimming and J lost 4 bases, with 14 bases between them. The CDR3 DNA reads TGTGCCAGCAGCTTGCCTGGGTCAAGTGGCTATGGCTACACCTTC. Its translation is CASSLPGSSGYGYTF. The whole variable domain, remainder taken from reference TRBV5-6 and TRBJ1-2, is DAGVTQSPTHLIKTRGQQVTLRCSPKSGHDTVSWYQQALGQGPQFIFQYYEEEERQRGNFPDRFSGHQFPNYSSELNVNALLLGDSALYLCASSLPGSSGYGYTFGSGTRLTVV.

The chain recombines TRBV7-6 with TRBJ1-2, with D possibly TRBD1 on 6 matching bases. V was trimmed by 1 base and J by 2 bases, leaving 11 bases between them. CDR1 and CDR2 from the germline V gene are SGHVS and FNYEAQ. CDR3 length: 15 amino acids. The CDR3 bases are TGTGCCAGCAGCTTAGAGCGGGGGCTGAACTATGGCTACACCTTC. Its protein product is CASSLERGLNYGYTF. Drawing the rest from reference TRBV7-6 and TRBJ1-2, the complete variable domain is GAGVSQSPRYKVTKRGQDVALRCDPISGHVSLYWYRQALGQGPEFLTYFNYEAQQDKSGLPNDRFSAERPEGSISTLTIQRTEQRDSAMYRCASSLERGLNYGYTFGSGTRLTVV.